The next 24 T cell receptor beta chains were all read from a single sample in a study of technical replicates of blood from several donors. The protocol was immunoSEQ multiplex PCR, while the TCRdb copy is restricted to in-frame clones and leaves out a portion. Of almost 90,000 clones listed, roughly 94% were seen once; the top ten hold under 0.4%. The sample was T cells isolated from PBMCs. These receptors all stem from a human donor in good health.

The rearrangement uses TRBV29-1 and TRBJ2-7; D is unclear. In germline, CDR1 is SQVTM, CDR2 ANQGSEA. Trimming cost V 1 base and J 6 bases, with 7 bases left between them. The CDR3 has 11 residues. CDR3 protein: CSVEVFREQYF. Here the CDR3 DNA reads TGCAGCGTTGAAGTGTTTCGCGAGCAGTACTTC.

The V and J genes are TRBV11-2 and TRBJ1-4; 9 bases map to TRBD1. The CDR3 runs to 15 residues. Germline V gene lookup returns CDR1 SGHAT and CDR2 FQNNGV. V lost 3 bases and J lost 8; bases outside the gene matches: 7. For the CDR3, the DNA is TGTGCCAGCAGCTTGGCCGGGACAGGGAGAGAAAAACTGTTTTTT. It is translated as CASSLAGTGREKLFF.

The chain recombines TRBV5-4 with TRBJ2-7; a weak D match, TRBD2 (6 bases). This CDR3 spans 14 amino acids. V dropped 4 bases and J dropped 1 base, with 12 bases sitting between them. Germline V lookup: CDR1 SGHNT, CDR2 YYREEE (reference sequence). CDR3 in amino acids: CASSIAAQSYEQYF. CDR3 coding DNA: TGTGCCAGCAGCATAGCGGCTCAATCCTACGAGCAGTACTTC.

This chain links TRBV19 with TRBJ2-7; the match to TRBD1 covers 9 bases. CDR1 is LNHDA and CDR2 is SQIVND in the germline V gene (reference sequence). The CDR3 loop spans 16 amino acids. Trimming at V came to 5 bases and at J to 4 bases, leaving 12 bases not matched to a gene. The CDR3: CASSVSSGQGPYEQYF. CDR3 in DNA: TGTGCCAGTAGTGTTTCCTCGGGACAGGGTCCATACGAGCAGTACTTC.

V usage is TRBV29-1 and J usage is TRBJ2-1; the match to TRBD1 covers 7 bases. V trimming: 6 bases; J trimming: 10 bases; junction bases outside the gene matches: 6. The CDR3 is 11 residues long. From germline, CDR1 is SQVTM and CDR2 ANQGSEA. The CDR3 DNA sequence: TGCAGCGTGATAACAGGGGTGGAGCAGTTCTTC. It is translated as CSVITGVEQFF.

The gene calls are TRBV5-5 and TRBJ1-4, with TRBD1 as a possible D gene (5 bases). Between the trimmed V and J ends, which lost 3 bases and 8 bases, there was a span of 20 bases. CDR1 SGHKS and CDR2 YYEKEE come from the germline V gene (reference sequence). The CDR3 contains 16 residues. The DNA of the CDR3 is TGTGCCAGCAGCTGGGGGGGAGGTTCCTCTAGGGAAAAACTGTTTTTT. As protein: CASSWGGGSSREKLFF.

The chain combines TRBV30 with TRBJ1-2, with TRBD1 identical over 9 bases. Germline loops: CDR1 GTSNPN, CDR2 SVGIG (reference sequence). CDR3 length: 14 residues. The V and J ends lost 5 bases and 7 bases, in that order; junction bases with no gene match: 11. CDR3 sequence reads: CAWSTITGGLGYTF. The CDR3 DNA is TGTGCCTGGTCTACTATTACAGGGGGCCTTGGCTACACCTTC.

The chain has TRBV7-6 and TRBJ2-1, with D tentatively TRBD2 (5 bases). V gave up 4 bases and J gave up 6 bases, with 25 bases separating them. Germline CDR1 and CDR2: SGHVS and FNYEAQ. The CDR3 spans 18 residues. The CDR3 reads CASSSLAAGTASGNEQFF. The CDR3 DNA sequence: TGTGCCAGCAGCTCCCTTGCGGCGGGTACGGCTAGTGGCAATGAGCAGTTCTTC.

The chain joins TRBV7-8 to TRBJ2-7, with D possibly matching TRBD1 (6 bases). This CDR3 is built from 14 residues. Germline V lookup: CDR1 SGHVS, CDR2 FQNEAQ. V lost 0 bases to trimming and J lost 3 bases, with 9 bases between them. For the CDR3, the DNA is TGTGCCAGCAGCTTAGCGCAGGGGTACTACGAGCAGTACTTC. Its translation: CASSLAQGYYEQYF.

CDR3 region: CSVQGGMNTEAFF. CDR3 coding DNA: TGCAGCGTGCAGGGCGGCATGAACACTGAAGCTTTCTTT. V and J are TRBV29-1 and TRBJ1-1; a possible D gene is TRBD1 (5 bases). The V end was cut by 6 bases, the J end by 0 bases, with 11 bases between. This CDR3 spans 13 amino acids. Looked up from germline, CDR1 is SQVTM and CDR2 is ANQGSEA.

This chain connects TRBV15 to TRBJ1-1; TRBD1 might be the D (5 bases). The germline gives CDR1 LNHNV, CDR2 YYDKDF (reference sequence). V lost 2 bases to trimming and J lost 3 bases, with 10 bases between them. This CDR3 contains 14 residues. As DNA, the CDR3 is TGTGCCACCAGCAGACCTCAGGGCGACACTGAAGCTTTCTTT. Protein product: CATSRPQGDTEAFF.

The CDR3 spells CASSLKIKGQPRNTEAFF. For the CDR3, the DNA is TGTGCCAGCAGCTTAAAAATCAAAGGACAGCCCCGGAACACTGAAGCTTTCTTT. The chain combines TRBV7-3 with TRBJ1-1; D might be TRBD1 (6 bases). V shed 1 base and J shed 1 base, with 19 bases lying between them. CDR1 SGHTA and CDR2 FQGTGA come from the germline V gene. The CDR3 extends over 18 amino acids.

This chain's CDR3 is CASSRGASTDTQYF. The CDR3 DNA is TGTGCCAGCAGCCGGGGGGCATCCACAGATACGCAGTATTTT. The chain combines TRBV5-6 with TRBJ2-3, with TRBD2 as a possible D gene (7 bases). The germline V gene has CDR1 SGHDT and CDR2 YYEEEE. V was trimmed by 4 bases and J by 2 bases, leaving 11 bases between them. The length of the CDR3 is 14 residues.

The CDR3 region is CASSLPGSDNEQFF. The CDR3 region has the DNA TGTGCCAGCAGTCTCCCAGGTTCGGACAATGAGCAGTTCTTC. The chain combines TRBV28 with TRBJ2-1; D gene ambiguous. Trimming pared 5 bases from V and 5 bases from J, leaving 13 bases between. Germline loops: CDR1 MDHEN, CDR2 SYDVKM. The CDR3 has 14 residues.

This sequence joins TRBV9 and TRBJ2-3; the D gene is possibly TRBD2 (5 bases). The V and J ends lost 0 bases and 2 bases respectively, with 10 bases between them. Germline loops: CDR1 SGDLS, CDR2 YYNGEE. The CDR3 has 15 residues. CDR3 in amino acids: CASSVGADDTDTQYF. In DNA, the CDR3 is TGTGCCAGCAGCGTAGGAGCGGATGACACAGATACGCAGTATTTT.

V is TRBV29-1 and J is TRBJ1-4; 7 bases line up with TRBD1. Germline V lookup: CDR1 SQVTM, CDR2 ANQGSEA. This CDR3 has 12 amino acids. After removal of 5 bases from V and 6 bases from J, the junction contained 3 bases not matched to a gene. The DNA for the CDR3 is TGCAGCGTTCCCGGACAGGATGAAAAACTGTTTTTT. Translating gives CSVPGQDEKLFF.

This clone has just a few counts. The chain has TRBV11-2 and TRBJ2-7; D is undetermined. CDR1 is SGHAT and CDR2 is FQNNGV in the germline V gene. The V end was cut by 6 bases, the J end by 3 bases, with 12 bases between. The CDR3 has 13 residues. The CDR3 DNA reads as TGTGCCAGCAGTTTGGGCTATTACTACGAGCAGTACTTC. It translates to CASSLGYYYEQYF.

V gene TRBV7-9 combines with J gene TRBJ2-7; 7 bases agree with TRBD1. This CDR3 is built from 15 residues. Germline trimming cut 5 bases from V and 3 bases from J; bases unmatched to any gene: 10. Germline CDR1 SEHNR, CDR2 FQNEAQ (reference sequence). CDR3 DNA: TGTGCCAGCAGCCCAATGACAGGGCACTACTACGAGCAGTACTTC. This sequence encodes CASSPMTGHYYEQYF.

This clone has a single count. The chain is built from TRBV13 and TRBJ2-7, with 10 bases lining up with TRBD2. The CDR3 spans 15 residues. The trim removed 6 bases at V and 4 bases at J, leaving 9 bases unmatched. The germline V gene has CDR1 PRHDT and CDR2 FYEKMQ (reference sequence). In DNA, the CDR3 is TGTGCCAGCAGTCCTCTAGCGGGAGTTAATTACGAGCAGTACTTC. This gives the protein CASSPLAGVNYEQYF. Looking up the rest from reference TRBV13 and TRBJ2-7 gives the full variable domain: AAGVIQSPRHLIKEKRETATLKCYPIPRHDTVYWYQQGPGQDPQFLISFYEKMQSDKGSIPDRFSAQQFSDYHSELNMSSLELGDSALYFCASSPLAGVNYEQYFGPGTRLTVT.

This chain links TRBV19 with TRBJ2-7; the match to TRBD2 covers 11 bases. CDR1 and CDR2 (germline): LNHDA, SQIVND (reference sequence). Trimming took 4 bases from V and 2 from J; bases not matched to a gene: 16. The CDR3 contains 19 residues. Written as DNA, the CDR3 is TGTGCCAGTAGTACGCAGGCTAGCGGGAGGCTCCCACTCCCCTACGAGCAGTACTTC. It specifies CASSTQASGRLPLPYEQYF.

This chain connects TRBV7-3 to TRBJ1-1; no definite D call. This CDR3 contains 12 residues. V lost 5 bases, J lost 4 bases, and 8 bases lay in between. The germline V gene has CDR1 SGHTA and CDR2 FQGTGA. The CDR3: CASSPRGTEAFF. The CDR3 DNA sequence: TGTGCCAGCAGCCCCCGGGGCACTGAAGCTTTCTTT.

The CDR3 DNA reads TGTGCCAGCAGTGAGTCGGGACTCAAGAGCTCCTACGAGCAGTACTTC. Its protein is CASSESGLKSSYEQYF. J is TRBJ2-7 and V is TRBV2; perhaps TRBD2 as D (6 bases). The CDR3 has 16 amino acids. The V end lost 3 bases, the J end lost 0 bases, and 15 bases lay between the germline ends. Germline V gene data show CDR1 as SNHLY and CDR2 as FYNNEI.

This clone has just one count. V usage is TRBV5-6 and J usage is TRBJ2-3, with 9 bases that match TRBD2. In germline, CDR1 is SGHDT, CDR2 YYEEEE. V lost 3 bases, J lost 0 bases, and 2 bases stayed unmatched. The CDR3 spans 15 residues. CDR3 bases: TGTGCCAGCAGCTCTCTAGCGGGGAGCACAGATACGCAGTATTTT. Translated, it gives CASSSLAGSTDTQYF.

This chain uses TRBV25-1 with TRBJ2-5, with D maybe TRBD1 (6 bases). This CDR3 contains 16 residues. V was shortened by 4 bases and J by 0 bases, with 15 bases between the two germline ends. Germline-derived CDR1 and CDR2 are MGHDK and SYGVNS. In DNA form, the CDR3 reads TGTGCCAGCAGTGTCCAAGGGGGTGGGTACCAAGAGACCCAGTACTTC. Its translation is CASSVQGGGYQETQYF.